This TCR beta chain was retrieved from a study of Graves' ophthalmopathy and Graves' hyperthyroidism. Study observations and caveats: Among expanded thyroid clonotypes above 0.001 frequency, most also occurred in blood.

Amplification of TCR beta CDR3 regions used RNA transcripts. RT-PCR was first run with HTBI primers, then multiplex PCR in a second round. In TCRdb, the multiplex PCR reads were re-called with MiXCR into one record per CDR3 protein. The sample lists roughly 400,000 distinct CDR3 sequences, approximately 18% occurring once. Pregnancy or lactation, uncontrolled infections and other autoimmune diseases were grounds for excluding patients. Out of around 10 ml of fresh peripheral blood, PBMCs were obtained. Germline V gives CDR1 SGHAT, CDR2 FQNNGV. CDR3 length equals 12 residues. V dropped 3 bases and J dropped 5 bases, with 7 bases sitting between them. The sample holds many counts of this clonotype. The antigen is unknown.

This chain uses TRBV11-2 with TRBJ2-5, with D hard to call. The TCR comes from an adult woman with stable Graves' hyperthyroidism. Sequenced material: peripheral blood. The CDR3 coding sequence is TGTGCCAGCAGCTTTACACTGGAGACCCAGTACTTC. Its protein product is CASSFTLETQYF.